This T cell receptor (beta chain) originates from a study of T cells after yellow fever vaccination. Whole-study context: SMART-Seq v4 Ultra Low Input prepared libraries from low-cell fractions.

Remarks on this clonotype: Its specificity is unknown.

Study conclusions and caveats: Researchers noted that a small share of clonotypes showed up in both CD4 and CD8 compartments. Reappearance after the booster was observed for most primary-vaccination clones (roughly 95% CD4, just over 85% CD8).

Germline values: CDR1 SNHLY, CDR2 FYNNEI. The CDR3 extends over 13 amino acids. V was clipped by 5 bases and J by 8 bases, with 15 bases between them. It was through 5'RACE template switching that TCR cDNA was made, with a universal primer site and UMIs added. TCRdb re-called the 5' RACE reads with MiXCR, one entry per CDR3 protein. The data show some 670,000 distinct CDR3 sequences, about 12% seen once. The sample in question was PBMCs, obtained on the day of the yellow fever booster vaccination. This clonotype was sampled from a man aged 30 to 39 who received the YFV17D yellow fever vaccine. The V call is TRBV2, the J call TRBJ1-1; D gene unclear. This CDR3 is CASSTRAGREAFF. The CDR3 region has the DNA TGTGCCAGCAGTACCCGGGCCGGGCGGGAAGCTTTCTTT.